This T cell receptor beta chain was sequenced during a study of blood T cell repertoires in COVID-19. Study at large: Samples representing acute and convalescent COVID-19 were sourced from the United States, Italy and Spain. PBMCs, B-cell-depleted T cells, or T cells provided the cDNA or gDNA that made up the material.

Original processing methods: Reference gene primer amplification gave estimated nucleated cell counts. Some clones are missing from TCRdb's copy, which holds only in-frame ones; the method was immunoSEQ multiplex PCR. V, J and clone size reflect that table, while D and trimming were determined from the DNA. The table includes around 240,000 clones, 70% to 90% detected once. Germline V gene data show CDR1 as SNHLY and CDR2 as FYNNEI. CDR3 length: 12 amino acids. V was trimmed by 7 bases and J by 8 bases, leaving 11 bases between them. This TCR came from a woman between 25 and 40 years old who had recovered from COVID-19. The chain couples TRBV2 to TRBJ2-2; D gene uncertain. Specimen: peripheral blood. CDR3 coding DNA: TGTGCCAGCACCCGCCGCGGAGGGGAGCTGTTTTTT. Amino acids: CASTRRGGELFF. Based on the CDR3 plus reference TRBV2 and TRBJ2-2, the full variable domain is EPEVTQTPSHQVTQMGQEVILRCVPISNHLYFYWYRQILGQKVEFLVSFYNNEISEKSEIFDDQFSVERPDGSNFTLKIRSTKLEDSAMYFCASTRRGGELFFGEGSRLTVL.